Here is one T cell receptor beta chain with its context. Assay: immunoSEQ multiplex PCR; the TCRdb copy retains only in-frame clones and omits some. This table has around 36,000 clones, approximately 90% appearing once. This entry belongs to a study of T cell changes during pregnancy in multiple sclerosis. Trimming took 6 bases from V and 0 from J, leaving 8 bases between them. Germline loops: CDR1 MNHNS, CDR2 SASEGT. The CDR3 length is 13 residues. The clonotype originates from a female donor with multiple sclerosis, enrolled in a pregnancy study. The rearrangement uses TRBV6-1 and TRBJ1-2; unclear D gene. The specimen comprised peripheral blood, sampled before pregnancy. DNA of the CDR3: TGTGCCAGCAGGGTTTCAGCTAACTATGGCTACACCTTC. Amino acid sequence: CASRVSANYGYTF.